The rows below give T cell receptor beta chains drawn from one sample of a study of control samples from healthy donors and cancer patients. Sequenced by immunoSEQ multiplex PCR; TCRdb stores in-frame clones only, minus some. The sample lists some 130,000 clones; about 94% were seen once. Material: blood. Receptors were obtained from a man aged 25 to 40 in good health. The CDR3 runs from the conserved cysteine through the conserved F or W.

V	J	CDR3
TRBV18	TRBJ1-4	CASSPGMFEKLFF
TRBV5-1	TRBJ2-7	CASSLVAGSYEQYF
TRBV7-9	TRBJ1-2	CASSLVTTGAGYTF
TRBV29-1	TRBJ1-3	CSARTEYGNTIYF
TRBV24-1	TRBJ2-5	CATSGTSGKETQYF
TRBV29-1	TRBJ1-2	CSFGTGGGPLGYTF
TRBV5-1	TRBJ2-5	CASSPRTSGGANQETQYF
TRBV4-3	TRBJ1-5	CASSPSRGSGPQHF
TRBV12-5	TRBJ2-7	CASGIPLPGEQYF
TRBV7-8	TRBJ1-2	CASSSDINYGYTF
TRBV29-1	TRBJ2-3	CSAVLAGGGTQYF
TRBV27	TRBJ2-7	CASSFDRYYEQYF
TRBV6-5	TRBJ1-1	CASSYHAGDTEAFF
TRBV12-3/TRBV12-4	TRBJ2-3	CASSRGATQYF
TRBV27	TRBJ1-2	CASSTGQGRVYGYTF
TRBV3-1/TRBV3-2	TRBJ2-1	CASSQVAHSYNEQFF
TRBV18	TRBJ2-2	CASSLVKTGELFF
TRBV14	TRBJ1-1	CASSQDSSGRSAFF
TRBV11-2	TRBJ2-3	CASSLTLAGFSTDTQYF
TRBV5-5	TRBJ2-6	CASSSSLSAGANVLTF
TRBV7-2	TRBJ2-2	CASTPRRGRGGTGELFF
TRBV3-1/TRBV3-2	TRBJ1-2	CASSQVGYYGYTF
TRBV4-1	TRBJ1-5	CASSQVGGSNQPQHF
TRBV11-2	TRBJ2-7	CASSLDYKPYEQYF
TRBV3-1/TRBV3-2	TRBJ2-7	CASSQDKGQTQTYEQYF
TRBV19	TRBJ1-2	CASSRVPPYGYTF
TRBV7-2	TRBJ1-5	CASSLGRTSNQPQHF
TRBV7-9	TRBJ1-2	CASSPLGGSGYTF
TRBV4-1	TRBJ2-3	CASSKPGQGSGTDTQYF
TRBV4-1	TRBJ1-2	CASSQADRGDGYTF
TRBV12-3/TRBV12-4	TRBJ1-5	CATSGRNQPQHF
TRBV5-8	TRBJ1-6	CASSLQGPYNSPLHF
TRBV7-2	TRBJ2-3	CASSLRQARDTQYF
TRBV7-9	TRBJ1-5	CASSEGGQVNQPQHF
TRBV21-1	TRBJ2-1	CASSKRREYNYNEQFF
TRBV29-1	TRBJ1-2	CSVPQGGYGYTF
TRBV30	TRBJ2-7	CAWDSGRYEQYF
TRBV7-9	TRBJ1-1	CASTGTINTEAFF
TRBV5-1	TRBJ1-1	CASSSGQGAPPEAFF
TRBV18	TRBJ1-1	CASSPPGNTEAFF
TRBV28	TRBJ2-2	CASSLWGQGNTGELFF
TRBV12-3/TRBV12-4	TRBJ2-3	CASSLEGADTQYF
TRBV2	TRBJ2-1	CASSEWQGLYNEQFF
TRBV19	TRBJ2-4	CASMLPGKNIQYF
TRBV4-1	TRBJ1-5	CASSQDPQGDRDQPQHF
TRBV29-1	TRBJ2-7	CSVGRGAYEQYF
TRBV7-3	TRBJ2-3	CASSLKVGDTDTQYF
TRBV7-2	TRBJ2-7	CASSFDGTGSYEQYF
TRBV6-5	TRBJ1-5	CASSQGVLQPQHF
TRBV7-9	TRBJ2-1	CASSLGDEQFF
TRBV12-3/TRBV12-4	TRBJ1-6	CASSFKGNSPLHF
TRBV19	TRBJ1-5	CASSPSGPQPQHF
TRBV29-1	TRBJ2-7	CSVAGTEQYF
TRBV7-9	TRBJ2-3	CASSPWGGTDTQYF